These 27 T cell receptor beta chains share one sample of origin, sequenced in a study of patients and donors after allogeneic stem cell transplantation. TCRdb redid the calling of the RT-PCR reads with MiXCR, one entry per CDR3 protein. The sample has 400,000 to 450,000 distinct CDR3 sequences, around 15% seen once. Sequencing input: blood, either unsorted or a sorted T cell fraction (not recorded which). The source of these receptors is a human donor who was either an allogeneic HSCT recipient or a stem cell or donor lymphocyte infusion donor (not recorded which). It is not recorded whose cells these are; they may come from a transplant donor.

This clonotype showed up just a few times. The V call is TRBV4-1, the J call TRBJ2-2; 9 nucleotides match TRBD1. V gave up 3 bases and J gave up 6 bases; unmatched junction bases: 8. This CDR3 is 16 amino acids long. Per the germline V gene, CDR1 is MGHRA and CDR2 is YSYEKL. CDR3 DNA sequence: TGCGCCAGCAGCCATGAGGGACAGGGATTCGCCGGGGAGCTGTTTTTT. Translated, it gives CASSHEGQGFAGELFF.

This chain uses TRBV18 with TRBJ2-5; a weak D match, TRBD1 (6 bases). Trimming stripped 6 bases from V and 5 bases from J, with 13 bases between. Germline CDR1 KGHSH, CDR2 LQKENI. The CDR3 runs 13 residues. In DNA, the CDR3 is TGTGCCAGCTCTCAACAGGGAAGCGAGACCCAGTACTTC. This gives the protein CASSQQGSETQYF.

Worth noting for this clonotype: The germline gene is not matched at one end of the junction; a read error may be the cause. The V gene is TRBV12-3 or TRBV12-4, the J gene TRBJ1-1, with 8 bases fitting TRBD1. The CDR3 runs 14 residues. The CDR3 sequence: CASSLEGQAAEASF. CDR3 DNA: TGTGCCAGCAGTTTAGAGGGACAGGCGGCTGAAGCTTCCTTT.

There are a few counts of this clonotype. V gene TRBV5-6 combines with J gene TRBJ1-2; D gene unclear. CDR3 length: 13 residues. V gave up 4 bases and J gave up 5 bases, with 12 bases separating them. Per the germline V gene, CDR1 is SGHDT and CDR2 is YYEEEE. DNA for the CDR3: TGTGCCAGCAGCCCGGTTCGTCGGTATGGCTACACCTTC. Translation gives CASSPVRRYGYTF.

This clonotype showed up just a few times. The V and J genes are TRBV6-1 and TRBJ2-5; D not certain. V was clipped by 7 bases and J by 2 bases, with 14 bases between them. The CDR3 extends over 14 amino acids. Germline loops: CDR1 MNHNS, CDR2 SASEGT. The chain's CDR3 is CASKSLNTQETQYF. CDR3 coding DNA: TGTGCCAGCAAATCGCTGAATACTCAAGAGACCCAGTACTTC.

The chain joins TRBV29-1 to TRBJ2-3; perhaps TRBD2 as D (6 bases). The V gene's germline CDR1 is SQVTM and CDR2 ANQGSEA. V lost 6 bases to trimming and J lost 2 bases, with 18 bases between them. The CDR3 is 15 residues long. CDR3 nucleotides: TGCAGCGTCCCTCAACGGGGGATCGTCACAGATACGCAGTATTTT. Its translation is CSVPQRGIVTDTQYF.

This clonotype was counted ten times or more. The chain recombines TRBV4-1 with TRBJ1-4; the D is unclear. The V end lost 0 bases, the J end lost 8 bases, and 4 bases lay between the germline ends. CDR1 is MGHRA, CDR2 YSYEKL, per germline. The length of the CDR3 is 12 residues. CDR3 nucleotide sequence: TGCGCCAGCAGCCAAGACACGGAAAAACTGTTTTTT. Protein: CASSQDTEKLFF.

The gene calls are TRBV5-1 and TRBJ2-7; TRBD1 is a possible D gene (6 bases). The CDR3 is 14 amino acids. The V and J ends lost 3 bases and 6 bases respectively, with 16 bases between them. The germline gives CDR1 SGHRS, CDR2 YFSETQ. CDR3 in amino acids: CASSYRGQWSEQYF. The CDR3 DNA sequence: TGCGCCAGCAGCTATCGAGGACAGTGGTCCGAGCAGTACTTC.

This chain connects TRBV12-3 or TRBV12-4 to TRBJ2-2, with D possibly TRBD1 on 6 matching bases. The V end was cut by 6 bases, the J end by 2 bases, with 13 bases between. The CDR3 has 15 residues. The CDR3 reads CASRGTLSNTGELFF. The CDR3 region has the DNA TGTGCCAGCAGGGGGACATTGTCTAACACCGGGGAGCTGTTTTTT.

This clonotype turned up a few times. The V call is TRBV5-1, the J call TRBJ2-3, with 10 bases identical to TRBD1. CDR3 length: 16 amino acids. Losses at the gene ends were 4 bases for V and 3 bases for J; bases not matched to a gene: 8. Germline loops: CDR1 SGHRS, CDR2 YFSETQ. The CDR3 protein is CASSEDRGVKTDTQYF. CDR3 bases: TGCGCCAGCAGCGAGGACAGGGGGGTGAAAACAGATACGCAGTATTTT.

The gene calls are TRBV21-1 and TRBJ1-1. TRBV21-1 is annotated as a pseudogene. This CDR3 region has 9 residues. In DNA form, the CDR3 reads TGTGCCAGCGCTCGTGAAGCTTTCTTT. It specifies CASAREAFF.

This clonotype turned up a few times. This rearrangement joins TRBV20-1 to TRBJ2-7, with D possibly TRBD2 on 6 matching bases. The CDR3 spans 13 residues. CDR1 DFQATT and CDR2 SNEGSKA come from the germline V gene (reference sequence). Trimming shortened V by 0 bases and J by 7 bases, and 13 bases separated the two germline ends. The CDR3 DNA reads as TGCAGTGCTAGAGATAGGCGGGGCAGGGAGCAGTACTTC. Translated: CSARDRRGREQYF.

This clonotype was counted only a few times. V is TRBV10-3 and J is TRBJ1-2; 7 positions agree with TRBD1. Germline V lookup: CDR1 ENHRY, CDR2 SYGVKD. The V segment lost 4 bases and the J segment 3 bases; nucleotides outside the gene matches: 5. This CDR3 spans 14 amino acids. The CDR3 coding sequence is TGTGCCATCAGTGCGGACAGGCTGGACTATGGCTACACCTTC. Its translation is CAISADRLDYGYTF.

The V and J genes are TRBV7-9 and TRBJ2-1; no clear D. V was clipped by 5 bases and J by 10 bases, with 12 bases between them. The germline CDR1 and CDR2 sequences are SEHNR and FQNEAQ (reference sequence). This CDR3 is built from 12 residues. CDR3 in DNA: TGTGCCAGCAGCCTGCGCATTAACGAGCAGTTCTTC. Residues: CASSLRINEQFF.

This CDR3 reads CASIGGRLNTEAFF. The DNA for the CDR3 is TGTGCCAGCATCGGGGGCAGACTAAACACTGAAGCTTTCTTT. This chain links TRBV2 with TRBJ1-1, with D perhaps TRBD1 (6 bases). Trimming cost V 7 bases and J 2 bases, with 14 bases left between them. The CDR3 sequence is 14 residues long. Germline CDR1 SNHLY, CDR2 FYNNEI.

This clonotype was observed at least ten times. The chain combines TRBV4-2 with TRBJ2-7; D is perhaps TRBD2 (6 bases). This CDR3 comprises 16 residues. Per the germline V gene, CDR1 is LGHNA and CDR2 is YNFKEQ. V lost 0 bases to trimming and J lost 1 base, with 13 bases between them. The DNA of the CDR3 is TGTGCCAGCAGCCAAGACGGCGGGGATCTTTCCTACGAGCAGTACTTC. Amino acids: CASSQDGGDLSYEQYF.

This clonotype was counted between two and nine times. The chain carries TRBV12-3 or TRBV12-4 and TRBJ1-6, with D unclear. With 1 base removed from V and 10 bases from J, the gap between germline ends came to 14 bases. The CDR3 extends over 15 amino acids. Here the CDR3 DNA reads TGTGCCAGCAGTTTAGGAGGGAATAAAGGATCACCCCTCCACTTT. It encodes CASSLGGNKGSPLHF.

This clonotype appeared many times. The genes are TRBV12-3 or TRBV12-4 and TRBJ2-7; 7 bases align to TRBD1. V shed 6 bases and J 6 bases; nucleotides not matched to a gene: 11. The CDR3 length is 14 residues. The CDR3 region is CASRGDSAPREQYF. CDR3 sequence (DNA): TGTGCCAGCAGGGGGGACAGCGCGCCCCGCGAGCAGTACTTC.

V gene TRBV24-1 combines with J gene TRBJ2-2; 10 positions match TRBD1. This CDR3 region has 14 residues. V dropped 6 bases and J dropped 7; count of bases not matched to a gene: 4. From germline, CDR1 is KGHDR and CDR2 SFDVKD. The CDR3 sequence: CATSRQGAGGELFF. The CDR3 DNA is TGTGCCACCAGTCGACAGGGGGCCGGCGGGGAGCTGTTTTTT.

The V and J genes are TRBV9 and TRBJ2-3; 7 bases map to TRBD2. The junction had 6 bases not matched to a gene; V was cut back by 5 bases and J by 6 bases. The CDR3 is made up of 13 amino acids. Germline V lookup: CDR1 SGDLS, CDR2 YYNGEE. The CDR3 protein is CASRRSGVDTQYF. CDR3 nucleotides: TGTGCCAGCAGAAGGAGCGGGGTTGATACGCAGTATTTT.

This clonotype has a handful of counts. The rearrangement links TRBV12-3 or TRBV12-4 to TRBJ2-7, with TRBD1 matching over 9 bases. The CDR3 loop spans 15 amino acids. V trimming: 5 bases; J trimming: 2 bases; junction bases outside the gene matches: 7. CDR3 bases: TGTGCCAGCAGTGTCAGCGGACAGGGGCCCTACGAGCAGTACTTC. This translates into CASSVSGQGPYEQYF.

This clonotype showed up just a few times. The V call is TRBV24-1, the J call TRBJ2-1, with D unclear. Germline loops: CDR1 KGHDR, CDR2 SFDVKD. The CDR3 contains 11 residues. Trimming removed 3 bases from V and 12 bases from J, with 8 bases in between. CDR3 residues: CATSDQKMQFF. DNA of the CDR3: TGTGCCACCAGTGATCAAAAAATGCAGTTCTTC.

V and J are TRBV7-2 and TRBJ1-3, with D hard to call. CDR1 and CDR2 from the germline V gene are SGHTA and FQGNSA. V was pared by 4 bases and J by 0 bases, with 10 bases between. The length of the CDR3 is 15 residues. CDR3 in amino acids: CASSSRKDSGNTIYF. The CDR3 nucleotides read TGTGCCAGCAGCTCCCGCAAGGACTCTGGAAACACCATATATTTT.

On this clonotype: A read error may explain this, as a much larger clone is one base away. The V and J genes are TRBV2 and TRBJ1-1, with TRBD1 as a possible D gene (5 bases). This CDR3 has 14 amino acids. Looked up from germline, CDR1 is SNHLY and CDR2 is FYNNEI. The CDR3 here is CPSQRGVQNTEAFF. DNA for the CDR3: TGTCCCAGCCAGAGGGGTGTACAGAACACTGAAGCTTTCTTT. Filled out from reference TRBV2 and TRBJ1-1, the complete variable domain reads EPEVTQTPSHQVTQMGQEVILRCVPISNHLYFYWYRQILGQKVEFLVSFYNNEISEKSEIFDDQFSVERPDGSNFTLKIRSTKLEDSAMYFCPSQRGVQNTEAFFGQGTRLTVV.

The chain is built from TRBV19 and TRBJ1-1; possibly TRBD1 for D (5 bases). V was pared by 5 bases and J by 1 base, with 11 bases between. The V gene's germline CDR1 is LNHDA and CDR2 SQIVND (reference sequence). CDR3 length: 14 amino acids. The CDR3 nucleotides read TGTGCCAGTAGTGTCCGGACACAGAACACTGAAGCTTTCTTT. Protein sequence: CASSVRTQNTEAFF.

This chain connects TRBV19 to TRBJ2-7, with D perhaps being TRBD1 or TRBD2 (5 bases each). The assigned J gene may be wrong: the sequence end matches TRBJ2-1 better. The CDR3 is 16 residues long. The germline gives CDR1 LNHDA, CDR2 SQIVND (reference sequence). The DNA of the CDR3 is TGTGCCAGTAGTATTGGGACCCGAGGGGCTGCCTACGAGCAGTTCTTC. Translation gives CASSIGTRGAAYEQFF.

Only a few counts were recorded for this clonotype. The CDR3 is CSATGQEAFF. The CDR3 nucleotides are TGCAGTGCTACGGGACAGGAAGCTTTCTTT. The chain couples TRBV20-1 to TRBJ1-1; 7 bases align to TRBD1. The CDR3 has 10 amino acids. Looked up from germline, CDR1 is DFQATT and CDR2 is SNEGSKA (reference sequence). Germline trimming cut 4 bases from V and 8 bases from J; bases unmatched to any gene: 1.